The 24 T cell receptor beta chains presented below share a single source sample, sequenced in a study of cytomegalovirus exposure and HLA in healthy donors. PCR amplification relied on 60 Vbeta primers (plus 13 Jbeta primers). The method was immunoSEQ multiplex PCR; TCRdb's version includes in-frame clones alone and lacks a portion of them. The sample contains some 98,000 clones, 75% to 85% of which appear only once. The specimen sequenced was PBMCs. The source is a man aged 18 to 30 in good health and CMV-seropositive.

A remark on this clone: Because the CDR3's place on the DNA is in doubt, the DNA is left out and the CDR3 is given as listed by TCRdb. CDR3: CASSSSDTQYF. The chain links TRBV5-6 to TRBJ2-3; the table's D gene call, TRBD2, was not cross checked with the DNA. Germline V CDR1 and CDR2: SGHDT, YYEEEE. The CDR3 region is 11 residues in length, termini included.

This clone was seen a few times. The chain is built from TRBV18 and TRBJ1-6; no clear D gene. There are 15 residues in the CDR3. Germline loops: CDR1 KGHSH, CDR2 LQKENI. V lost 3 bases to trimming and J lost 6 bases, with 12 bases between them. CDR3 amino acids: CASSPREFRNSPLHF. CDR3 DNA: TGTGCCAGCTCACCGAGGGAGTTTCGTAATTCACCCCTCCACTTT.

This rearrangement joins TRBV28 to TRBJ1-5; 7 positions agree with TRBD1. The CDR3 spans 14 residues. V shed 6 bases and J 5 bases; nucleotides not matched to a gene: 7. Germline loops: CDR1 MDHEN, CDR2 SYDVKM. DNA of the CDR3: TGTGCCAGCAGAGAGACAGGGCGCGATCAGCCCCAGCATTTT. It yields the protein CASRETGRDQPQHF. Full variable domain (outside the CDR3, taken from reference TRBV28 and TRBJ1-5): DVKVTQSSRYLVKRTGEKVFLECVQDMDHENMFWYRQDPGLGLRLIYFSYDVKMKEKGDIPEGYSVSREKKERFSLILESASTNQTSMYLCASRETGRDQPQHFGDGTRLSIL.

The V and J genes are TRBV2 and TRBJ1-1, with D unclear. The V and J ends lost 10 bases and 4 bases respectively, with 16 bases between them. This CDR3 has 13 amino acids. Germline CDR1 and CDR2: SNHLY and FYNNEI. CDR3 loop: CATQLGSGTEAFF. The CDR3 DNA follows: TGTGCCACCCAACTAGGGTCCGGCACTGAAGCTTTCTTT.

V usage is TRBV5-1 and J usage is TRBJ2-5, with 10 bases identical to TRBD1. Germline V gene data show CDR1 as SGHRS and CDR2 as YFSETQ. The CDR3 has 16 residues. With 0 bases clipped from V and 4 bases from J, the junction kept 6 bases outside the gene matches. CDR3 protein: CASSLVPGTGVETQYF. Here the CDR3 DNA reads TGCGCCAGCAGCTTGGTTCCCGGGACAGGGGTAGAGACCCAGTACTTC.

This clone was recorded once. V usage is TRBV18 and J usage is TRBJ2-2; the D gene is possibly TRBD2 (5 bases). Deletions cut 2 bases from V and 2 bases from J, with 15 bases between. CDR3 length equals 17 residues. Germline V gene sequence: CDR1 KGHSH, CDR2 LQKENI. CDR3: CASSPKLDNDNTGELFF. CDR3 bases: TGTGCCAGCTCACCAAAACTAGACAACGACAACACCGGGGAGCTGTTTTTT.

In nucleotides, the CDR3 is TGTGCCGCCCAGGCGGGGATGGACTACGAGCAGTACTTC. Translated, it gives CAAQAGMDYEQYF. V and J are TRBV10-3 and TRBJ2-7, with a tentative D call TRBD2 (6 bases). This CDR3 region has 13 residues. Germline V gene sequence: CDR1 ENHRY, CDR2 SYGVKD. Between the trimmed V and J ends, which lost 11 bases and 3 bases, there was a span of 17 bases.

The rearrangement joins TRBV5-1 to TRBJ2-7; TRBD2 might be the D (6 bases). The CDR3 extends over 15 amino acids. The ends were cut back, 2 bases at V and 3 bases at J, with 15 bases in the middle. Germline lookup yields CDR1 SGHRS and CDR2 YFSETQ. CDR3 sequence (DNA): TGCGCCAGCAGCTTAATGCAGTCCGGGGGCTACGAGCAGTACTTC. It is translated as CASSLMQSGGYEQYF.

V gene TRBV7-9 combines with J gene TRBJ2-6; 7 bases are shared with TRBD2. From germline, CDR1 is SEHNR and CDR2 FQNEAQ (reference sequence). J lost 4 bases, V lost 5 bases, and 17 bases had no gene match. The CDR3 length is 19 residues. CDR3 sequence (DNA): TGTGCCAGCAGCGACCGACCCAGGGAGGGGACCGACGGGGCCAACGTCCTGACTTTC. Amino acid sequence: CASSDRPREGTDGANVLTF.

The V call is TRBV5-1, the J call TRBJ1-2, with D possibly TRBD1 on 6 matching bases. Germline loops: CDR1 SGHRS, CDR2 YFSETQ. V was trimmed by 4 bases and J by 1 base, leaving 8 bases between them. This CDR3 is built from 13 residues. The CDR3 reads CASSPGDNYGYTF. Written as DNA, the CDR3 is TGCGCCAGCAGCCCAGGGGATAACTATGGCTACACCTTC.

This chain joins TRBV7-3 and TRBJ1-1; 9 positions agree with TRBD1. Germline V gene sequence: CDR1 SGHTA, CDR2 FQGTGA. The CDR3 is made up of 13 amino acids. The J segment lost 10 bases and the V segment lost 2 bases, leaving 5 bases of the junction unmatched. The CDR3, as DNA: TGTGCCAGCAGCTTAGAGGGGGGACAGGGAGCTTTCTTT. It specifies CASSLEGGQGAFF.

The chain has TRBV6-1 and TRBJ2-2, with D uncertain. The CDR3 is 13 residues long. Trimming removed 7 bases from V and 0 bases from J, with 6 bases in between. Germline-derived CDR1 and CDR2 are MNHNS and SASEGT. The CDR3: CASTAPNTGELFF. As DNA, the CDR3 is TGTGCCAGCACAGCGCCGAACACCGGGGAGCTGTTTTTT.

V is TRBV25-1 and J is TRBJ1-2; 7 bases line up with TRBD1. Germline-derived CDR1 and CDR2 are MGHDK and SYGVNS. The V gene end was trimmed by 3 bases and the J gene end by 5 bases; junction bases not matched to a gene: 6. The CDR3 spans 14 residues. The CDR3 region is CASSDDRVGYGYTF. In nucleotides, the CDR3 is TGTGCCAGCAGTGACGACAGGGTGGGGTATGGCTACACCTTC.

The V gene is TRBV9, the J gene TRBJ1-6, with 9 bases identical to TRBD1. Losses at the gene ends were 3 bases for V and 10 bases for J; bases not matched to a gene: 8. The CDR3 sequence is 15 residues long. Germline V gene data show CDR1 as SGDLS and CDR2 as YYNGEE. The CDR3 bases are TGTGCCAGCAGCGCGCCGGGACAGGGTCGCTCACCCCTCCACTTT. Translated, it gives CASSAPGQGRSPLHF.

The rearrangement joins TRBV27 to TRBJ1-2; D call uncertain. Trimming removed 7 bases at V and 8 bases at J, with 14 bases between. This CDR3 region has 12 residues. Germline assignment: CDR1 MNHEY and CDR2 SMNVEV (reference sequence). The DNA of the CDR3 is TGTGCCAGCAATGCAGCCGGGGAAGGCTACACCTTC. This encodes CASNAAGEGYTF.

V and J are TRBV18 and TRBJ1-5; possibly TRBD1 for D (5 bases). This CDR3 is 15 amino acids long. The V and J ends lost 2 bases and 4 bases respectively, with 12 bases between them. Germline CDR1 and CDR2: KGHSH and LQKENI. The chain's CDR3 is CASSPMGQENQPQHF. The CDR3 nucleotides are TGTGCCAGCTCACCAATGGGGCAGGAAAATCAGCCCCAGCATTTT.

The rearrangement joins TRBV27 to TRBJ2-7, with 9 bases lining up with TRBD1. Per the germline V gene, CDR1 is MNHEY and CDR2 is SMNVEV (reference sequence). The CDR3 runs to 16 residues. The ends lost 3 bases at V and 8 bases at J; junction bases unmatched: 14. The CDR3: CASSFGTGNLGSKQYF. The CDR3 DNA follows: TGTGCCAGCAGTTTTGGGACAGGGAATTTAGGGAGTAAGCAGTACTTC.

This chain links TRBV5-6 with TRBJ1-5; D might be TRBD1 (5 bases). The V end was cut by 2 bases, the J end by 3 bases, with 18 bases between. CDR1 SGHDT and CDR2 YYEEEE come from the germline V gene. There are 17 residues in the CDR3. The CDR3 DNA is TGTGCCAGCAGCTTTGGGGGGTCGGGCGGGACCAATCAGCCCCAGCATTTT. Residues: CASSFGGSGGTNQPQHF.

CDR3 sequence (DNA): TGTGCCAGCAGTTCCAGGGTTGCCAAAAACATTCAGTACTTC. Its protein is CASSSRVAKNIQYF. The V call is TRBV28, the J call TRBJ2-4, with D possibly TRBD1 on 5 matching bases. Germline lookup yields CDR1 MDHEN and CDR2 SYDVKM. Trimming removed 4 bases from V and 1 base from J, with 8 bases in between. The CDR3 contains 14 residues. Full variable domain (remainder filled in from reference TRBV28 and TRBJ2-4): DVKVTQSSRYLVKRTGEKVFLECVQDMDHENMFWYRQDPGLGLRLIYFSYDVKMKEKGDIPEGYSVSREKKERFSLILESASTNQTSMYLCASSSRVAKNIQYFGAGTRLSVL.

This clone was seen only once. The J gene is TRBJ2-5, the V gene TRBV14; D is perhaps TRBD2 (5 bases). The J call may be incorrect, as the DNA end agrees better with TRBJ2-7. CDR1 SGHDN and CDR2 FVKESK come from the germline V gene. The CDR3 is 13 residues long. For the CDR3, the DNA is TGTGCCAGCAGCCTTCATAGACTATACGAGCAGTACTTC. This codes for CASSLHRLYEQYF.

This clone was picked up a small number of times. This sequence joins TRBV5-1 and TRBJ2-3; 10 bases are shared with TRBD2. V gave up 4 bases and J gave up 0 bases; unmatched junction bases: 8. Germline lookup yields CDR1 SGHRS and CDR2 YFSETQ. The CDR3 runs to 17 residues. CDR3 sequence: CASSLAGLASSTDTQYF. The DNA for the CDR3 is TGCGCCAGCAGCCTTGCGGGACTAGCGAGTAGCACAGATACGCAGTATTTT.

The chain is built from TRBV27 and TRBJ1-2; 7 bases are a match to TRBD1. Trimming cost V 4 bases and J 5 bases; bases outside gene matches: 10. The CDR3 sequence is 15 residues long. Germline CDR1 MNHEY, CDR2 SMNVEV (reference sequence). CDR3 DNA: TGTGCCAGCAGTTCACATATTACAGGGGTGTATGGCTACACCTTC. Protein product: CASSSHITGVYGYTF.

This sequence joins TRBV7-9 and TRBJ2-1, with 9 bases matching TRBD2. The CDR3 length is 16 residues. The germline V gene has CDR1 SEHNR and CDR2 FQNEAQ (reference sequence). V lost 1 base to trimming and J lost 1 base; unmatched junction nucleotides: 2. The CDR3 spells CASSLGGGASYNEQFF. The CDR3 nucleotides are TGTGCCAGCAGCTTAGGCGGGGGGGCTTCCTACAATGAGCAGTTCTTC.

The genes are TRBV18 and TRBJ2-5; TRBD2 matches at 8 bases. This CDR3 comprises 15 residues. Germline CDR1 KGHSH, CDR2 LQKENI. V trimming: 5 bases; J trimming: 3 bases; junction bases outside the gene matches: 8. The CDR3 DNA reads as TGTGCCAGCTCAGCCCCCGGGACTAGGGAAGAGACCCAGTACTTC. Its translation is CASSAPGTREETQYF.